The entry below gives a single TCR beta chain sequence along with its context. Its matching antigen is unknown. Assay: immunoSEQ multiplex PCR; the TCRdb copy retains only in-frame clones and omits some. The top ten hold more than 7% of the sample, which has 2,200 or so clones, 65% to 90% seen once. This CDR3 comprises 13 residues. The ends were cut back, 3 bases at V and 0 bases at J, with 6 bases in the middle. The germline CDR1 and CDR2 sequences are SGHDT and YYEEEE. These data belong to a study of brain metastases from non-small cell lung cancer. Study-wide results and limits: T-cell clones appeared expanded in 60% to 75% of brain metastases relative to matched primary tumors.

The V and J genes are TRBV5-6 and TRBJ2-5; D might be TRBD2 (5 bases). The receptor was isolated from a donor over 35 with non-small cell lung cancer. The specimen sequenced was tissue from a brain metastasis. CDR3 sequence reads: CASSWEYQETQYF. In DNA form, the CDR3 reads TGTGCCAGCAGCTGGGAGTACCAAGAGACCCAGTACTTC.